This T cell receptor (beta chain) was sequenced during a study of shared clonotypes between healthy human individuals. Clones were read by immunoSEQ multiplex PCR, and TCRdb kept only the in-frame ones, dropping some. This table has roughly 700,000 clones, around 67% appearing once. The study, taken as a whole, reports: Compared with memory subsets, naive subsets generally had larger estimated richness.

The CDR3 extends over 17 amino acids. Germline CDR1 is SEHNR and CDR2 is FQNEAQ (reference sequence). The V and J ends lost 5 bases and 2 bases respectively, with 20 bases between them. As regards this clone: Its antigen remains unknown.

The chain links TRBV7-9 to TRBJ2-3; tentatively, D is TRBD1 (5 bases). The sequence was obtained from a woman in her 30s in good health. The sample was memory CD4+ T cells sorted from blood. Subset meaning: CD45RA-negative fraction. The CDR3 loop reads CASSTSGQGANTDTQYF. Written as DNA, the CDR3 is TGTGCCAGCAGCACCTCAGGGCAGGGTGCCAACACAGATACGCAGTATTTT.